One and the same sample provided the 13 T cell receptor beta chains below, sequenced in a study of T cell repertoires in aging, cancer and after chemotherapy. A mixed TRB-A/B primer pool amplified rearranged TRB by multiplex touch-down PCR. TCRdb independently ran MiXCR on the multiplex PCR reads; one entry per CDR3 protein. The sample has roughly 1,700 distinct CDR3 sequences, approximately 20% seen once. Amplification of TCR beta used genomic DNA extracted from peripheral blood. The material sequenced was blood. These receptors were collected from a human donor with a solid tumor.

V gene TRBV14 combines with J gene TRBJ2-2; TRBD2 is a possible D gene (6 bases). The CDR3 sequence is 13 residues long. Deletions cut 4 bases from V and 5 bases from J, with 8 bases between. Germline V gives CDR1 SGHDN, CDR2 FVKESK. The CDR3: CASSPGGTGELFF. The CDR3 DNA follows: TGTGCCAGCAGCCCCGGGGGAACCGGGGAGCTGTTTTTT.

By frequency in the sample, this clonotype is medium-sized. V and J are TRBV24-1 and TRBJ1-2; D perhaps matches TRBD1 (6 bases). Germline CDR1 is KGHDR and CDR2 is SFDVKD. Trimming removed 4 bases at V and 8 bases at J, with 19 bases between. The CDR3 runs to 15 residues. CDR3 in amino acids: CATSDLKRGADGYTF. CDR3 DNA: TGTGCCACCAGTGACCTCAAACGGGGGGCGGACGGCTACACCTTC.

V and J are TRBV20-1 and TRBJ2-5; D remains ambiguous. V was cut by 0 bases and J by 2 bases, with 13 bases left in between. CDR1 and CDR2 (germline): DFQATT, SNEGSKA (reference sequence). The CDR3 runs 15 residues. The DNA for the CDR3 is TGCAGTGCTAGAGATGAAGGTCAGGCACAAGAGACCCAGTACTTC. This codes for CSARDEGQAQETQYF.

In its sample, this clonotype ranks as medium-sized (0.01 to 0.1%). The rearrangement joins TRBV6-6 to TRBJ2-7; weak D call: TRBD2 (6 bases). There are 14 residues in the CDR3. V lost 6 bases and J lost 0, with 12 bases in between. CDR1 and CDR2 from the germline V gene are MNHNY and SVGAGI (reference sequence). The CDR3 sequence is CASSLADYSYEQYF. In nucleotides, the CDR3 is TGTGCCAGCAGCTTAGCGGATTACTCCTACGAGCAGTACTTC.

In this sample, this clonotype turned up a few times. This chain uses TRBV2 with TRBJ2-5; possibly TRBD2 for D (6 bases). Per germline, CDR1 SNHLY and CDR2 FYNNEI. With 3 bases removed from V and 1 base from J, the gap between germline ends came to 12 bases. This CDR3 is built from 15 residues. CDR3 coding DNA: TGTGCCAGCAGTGACTGGCGGGGCATCCAAGAGACCCAGTACTTC. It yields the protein CASSDWRGIQETQYF.

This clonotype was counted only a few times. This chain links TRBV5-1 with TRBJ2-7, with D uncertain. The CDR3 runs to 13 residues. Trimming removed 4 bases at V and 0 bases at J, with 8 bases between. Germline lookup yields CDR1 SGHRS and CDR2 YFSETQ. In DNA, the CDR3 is TGCGCCAGCAGCGCGCCGGACTCCTACGAGCAGTACTTC. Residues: CASSAPDSYEQYF.

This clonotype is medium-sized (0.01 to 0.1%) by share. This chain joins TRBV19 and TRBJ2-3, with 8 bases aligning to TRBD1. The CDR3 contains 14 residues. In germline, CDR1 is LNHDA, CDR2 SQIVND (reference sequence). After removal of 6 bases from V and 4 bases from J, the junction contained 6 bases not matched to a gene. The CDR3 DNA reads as TGTGCCAGTAGCCCGGGACAGGCCCCAGATACGCAGTATTTT. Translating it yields CASSPGQAPDTQYF.

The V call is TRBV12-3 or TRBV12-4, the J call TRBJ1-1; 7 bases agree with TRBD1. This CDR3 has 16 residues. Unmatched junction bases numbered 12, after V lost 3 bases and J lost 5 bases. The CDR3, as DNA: TGTGCCAGCAGTTTCCTCCCCCGGACAGGACTGACTGAAGCTTTCTTT. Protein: CASSFLPRTGLTEAFF.

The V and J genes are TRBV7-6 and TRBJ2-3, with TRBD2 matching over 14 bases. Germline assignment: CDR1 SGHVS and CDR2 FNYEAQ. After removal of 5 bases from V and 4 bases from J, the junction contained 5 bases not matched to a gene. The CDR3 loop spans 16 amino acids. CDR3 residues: CASSPGLAGGADTQYF. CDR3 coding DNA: TGTGCCAGCAGCCCAGGACTAGCGGGAGGTGCAGATACGCAGTATTTT.

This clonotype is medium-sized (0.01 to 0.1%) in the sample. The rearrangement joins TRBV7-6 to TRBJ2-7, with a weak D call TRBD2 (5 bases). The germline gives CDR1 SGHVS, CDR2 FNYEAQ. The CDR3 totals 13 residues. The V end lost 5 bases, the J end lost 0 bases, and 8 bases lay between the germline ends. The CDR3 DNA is TGTGCCAGCAGCCACCGGGACTCCTACGAGCAGTACTTC. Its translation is CASSHRDSYEQYF.

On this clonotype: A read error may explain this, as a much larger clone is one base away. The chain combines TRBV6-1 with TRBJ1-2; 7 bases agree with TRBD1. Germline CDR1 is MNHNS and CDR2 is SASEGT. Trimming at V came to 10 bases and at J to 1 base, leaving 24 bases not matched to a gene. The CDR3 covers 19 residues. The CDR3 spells CANRALTGEVVQGNYGYTF. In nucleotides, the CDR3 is TGTGCCAACAGGGCCTTAACAGGGGAGGTGGTGCAGGGTAACTATGGCTACACCTTC.

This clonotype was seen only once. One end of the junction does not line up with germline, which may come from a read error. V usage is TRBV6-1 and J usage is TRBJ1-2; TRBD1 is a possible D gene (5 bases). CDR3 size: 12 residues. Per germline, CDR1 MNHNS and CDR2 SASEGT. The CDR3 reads CASSGAGYGYTF. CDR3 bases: TGCGCCAGCAGTGGGGCAGGGTATGGCTACACCTTC.

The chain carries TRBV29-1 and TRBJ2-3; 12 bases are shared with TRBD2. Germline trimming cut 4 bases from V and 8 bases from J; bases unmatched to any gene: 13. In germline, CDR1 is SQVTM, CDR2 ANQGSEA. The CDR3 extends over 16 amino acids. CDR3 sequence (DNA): TGCAGCGTTGTCCCCCCCCCTAGCGGGAGGGGAGGTACGCAGTATTTT. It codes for CSVVPPPSGRGGTQYF.